This section outlines one TCR beta chain sequence together with its context. These data originate in a study of OX40 agonist ivuxolimab in advanced cancers. Whole-study context: Past anti-PD-1, anti-PD-L1 or anti-CTLA-4 therapy was accepted, and approximately 40% had received some.

Only in-frame clones appear in the TCRdb table, and some are missing; sequencing was by immunoSEQ multiplex PCR. This table has approximately 18,000 clones, over 60% appearing once. Between the trimmed V and J ends, which lost 3 bases and 11 bases, there was a span of 5 bases. The CDR3 has 9 amino acids. Germline values: CDR1 WNHNN, CDR2 SYGVQD (reference sequence). Patients with autoimmune history or systemic immunosuppression were excluded. The source of this sequence is an adult with an advanced solid tumor such as melanoma, head and neck, liver or kidney cancer. The source was CD4+ or CD8+ T cells sorted from blood, collected in a trial of the OX40 agonist ivuxolimab. The chain combines TRBV10-1 with TRBJ2-7, with unresolved D. In nucleotides, the CDR3 is TGCGCCAGCAGTGAATGTAAGTACTTC. Protein: CASSECKYF.